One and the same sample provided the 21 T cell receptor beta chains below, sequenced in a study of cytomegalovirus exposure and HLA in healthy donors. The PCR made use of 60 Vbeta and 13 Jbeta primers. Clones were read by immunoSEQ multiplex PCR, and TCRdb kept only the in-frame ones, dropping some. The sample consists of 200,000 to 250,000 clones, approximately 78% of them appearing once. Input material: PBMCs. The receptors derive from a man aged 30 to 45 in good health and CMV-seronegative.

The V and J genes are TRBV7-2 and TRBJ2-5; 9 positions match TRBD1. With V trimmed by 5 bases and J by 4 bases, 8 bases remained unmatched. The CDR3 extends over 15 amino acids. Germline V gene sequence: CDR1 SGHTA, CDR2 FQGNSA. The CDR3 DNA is TGTGCCAGCAGCCCAGGACAGGGGCTAGGAGAGACCCAGTACTTC. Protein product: CASSPGQGLGETQYF.

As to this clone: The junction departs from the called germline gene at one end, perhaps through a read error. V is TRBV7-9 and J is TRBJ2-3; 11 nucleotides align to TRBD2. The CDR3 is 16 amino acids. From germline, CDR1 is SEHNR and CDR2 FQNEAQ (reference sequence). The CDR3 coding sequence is TGTGCCAGCAGCTCGATAGCGGGGGGGGTCACATATACGCAGTATTTT. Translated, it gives CASSSIAGGVTYTQYF.

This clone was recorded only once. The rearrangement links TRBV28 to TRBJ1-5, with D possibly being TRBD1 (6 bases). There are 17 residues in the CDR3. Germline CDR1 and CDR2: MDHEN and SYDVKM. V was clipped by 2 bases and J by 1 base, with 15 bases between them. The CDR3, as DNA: TGTGCCAGCAGTTTAATGCCACAGGGTTACAGCAATCAGCCCCAGCATTTT. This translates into CASSLMPQGYSNQPQHF.

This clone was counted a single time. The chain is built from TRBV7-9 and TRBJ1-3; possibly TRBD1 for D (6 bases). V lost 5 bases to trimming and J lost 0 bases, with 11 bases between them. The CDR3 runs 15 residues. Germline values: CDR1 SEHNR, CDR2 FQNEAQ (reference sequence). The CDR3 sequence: CASSPKTGSGNTIYF. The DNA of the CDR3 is TGTGCCAGCAGCCCAAAGACAGGCTCTGGAAACACCATATATTTT.

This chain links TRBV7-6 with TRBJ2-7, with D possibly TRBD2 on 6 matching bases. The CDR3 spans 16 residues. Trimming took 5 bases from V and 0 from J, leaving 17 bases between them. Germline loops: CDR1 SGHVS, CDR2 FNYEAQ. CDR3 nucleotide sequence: TGTGCCAGCAGCAGTATTCCGGCGGGAAGCTCCTACGAGCAGTACTTC. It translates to CASSSIPAGSSYEQYF.

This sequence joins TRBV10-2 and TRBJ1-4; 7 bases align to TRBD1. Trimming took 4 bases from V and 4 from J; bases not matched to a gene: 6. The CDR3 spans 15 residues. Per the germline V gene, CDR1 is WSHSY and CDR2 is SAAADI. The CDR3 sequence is CASSATGARNEKLFF. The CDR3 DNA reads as TGCGCCAGCAGTGCAACAGGGGCCCGTAATGAAAAACTGTTTTTT.

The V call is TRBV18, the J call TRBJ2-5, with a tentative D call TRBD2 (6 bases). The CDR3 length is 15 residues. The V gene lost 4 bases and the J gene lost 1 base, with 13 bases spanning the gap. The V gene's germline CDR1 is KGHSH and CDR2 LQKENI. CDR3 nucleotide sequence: TGTGCCAGCTCACGACAGACTAGATCCCAAGAGACCCAGTACTTC. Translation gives CASSRQTRSQETQYF.

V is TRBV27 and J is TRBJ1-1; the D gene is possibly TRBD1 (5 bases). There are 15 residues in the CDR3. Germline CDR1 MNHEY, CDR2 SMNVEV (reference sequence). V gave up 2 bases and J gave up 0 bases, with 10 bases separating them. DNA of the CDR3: TGTGCCAGCAGTTTAGGGGCCAATTTGAACACTGAAGCTTTCTTT. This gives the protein CASSLGANLNTEAFF.

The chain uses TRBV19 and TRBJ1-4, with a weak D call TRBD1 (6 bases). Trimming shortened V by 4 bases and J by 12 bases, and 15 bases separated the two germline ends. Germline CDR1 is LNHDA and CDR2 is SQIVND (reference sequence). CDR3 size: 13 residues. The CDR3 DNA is TGTGCCAGTAGTAACCCCAGGGGAGAGGAACTGTTTTTT. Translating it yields CASSNPRGEELFF. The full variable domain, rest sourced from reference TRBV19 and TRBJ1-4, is DGGITQSPKYLFRKEGQNVTLSCEQNLNHDAMYWYRQDPGQGLRLIYYSQIVNDFQKGDIAEGYSVSREKKESFPLTVTSAQKNPTAFYLCASSNPRGEELFFGSGTQLSVL.

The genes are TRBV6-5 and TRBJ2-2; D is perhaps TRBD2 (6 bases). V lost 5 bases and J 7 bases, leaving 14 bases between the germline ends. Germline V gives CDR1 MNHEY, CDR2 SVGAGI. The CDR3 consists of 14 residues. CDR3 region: CASSGPLGGGELFF. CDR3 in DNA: TGTGCCAGCAGTGGACCTTTGGGGGGCGGGGAGCTGTTTTTT.

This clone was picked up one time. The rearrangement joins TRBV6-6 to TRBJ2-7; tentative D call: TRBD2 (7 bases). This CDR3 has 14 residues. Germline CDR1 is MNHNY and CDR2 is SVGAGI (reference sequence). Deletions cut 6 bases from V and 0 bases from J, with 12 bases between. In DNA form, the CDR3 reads TGTGCCAGCAGGAAGGGGGGGACCTCCTACGAGCAGTACTTC. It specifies CASRKGGTSYEQYF.

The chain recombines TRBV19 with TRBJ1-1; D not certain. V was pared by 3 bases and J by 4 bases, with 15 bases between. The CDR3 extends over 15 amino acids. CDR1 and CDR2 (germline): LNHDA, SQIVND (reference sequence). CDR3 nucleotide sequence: TGTGCCAGTAGTATTGACGCAGCGGGTATCACTGAAGCTTTCTTT. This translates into CASSIDAAGITEAFF.

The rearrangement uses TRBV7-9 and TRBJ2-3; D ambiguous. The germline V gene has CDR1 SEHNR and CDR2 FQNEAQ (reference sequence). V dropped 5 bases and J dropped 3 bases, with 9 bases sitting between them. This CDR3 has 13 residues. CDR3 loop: CASSESRTDTQYF. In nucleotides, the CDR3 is TGTGCCAGCAGCGAGAGTCGGACAGATACGCAGTATTTT.

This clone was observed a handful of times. The CDR3 DNA is TGTGCCAGCAGCTATCGCCCAGGGGAAGATGGCTACACCTTC. Its translation is CASSYRPGEDGYTF. The chain combines TRBV7-9 with TRBJ1-2, with a weak D call TRBD1 (6 bases). V lost 4 bases and J 6 bases, leaving 15 bases between the germline ends. CDR1 SEHNR and CDR2 FQNEAQ come from the germline V gene (reference sequence). The CDR3 has 14 amino acids.

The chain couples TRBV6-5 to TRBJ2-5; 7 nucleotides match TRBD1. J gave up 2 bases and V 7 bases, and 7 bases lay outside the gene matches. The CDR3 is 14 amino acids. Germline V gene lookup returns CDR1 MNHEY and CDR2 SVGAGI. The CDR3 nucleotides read TGTGCCAGCACTGAAAGGGGGCGACAAGAGACCCAGTACTTC. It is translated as CASTERGRQETQYF.

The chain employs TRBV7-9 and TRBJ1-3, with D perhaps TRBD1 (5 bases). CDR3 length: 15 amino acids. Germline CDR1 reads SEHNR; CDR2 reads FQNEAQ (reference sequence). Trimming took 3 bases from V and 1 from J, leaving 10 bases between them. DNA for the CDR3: TGTGCCAGCAGCTTCTTCACAGGATCTGGAAACACCATATATTTT. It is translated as CASSFFTGSGNTIYF.

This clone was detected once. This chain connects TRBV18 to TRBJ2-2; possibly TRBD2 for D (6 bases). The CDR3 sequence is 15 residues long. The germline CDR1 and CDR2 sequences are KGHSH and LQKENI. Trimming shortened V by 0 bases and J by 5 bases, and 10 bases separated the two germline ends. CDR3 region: CASSPPQGGTGELFF. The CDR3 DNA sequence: TGTGCCAGCTCACCACCGCAGGGAGGAACCGGGGAGCTGTTTTTT.

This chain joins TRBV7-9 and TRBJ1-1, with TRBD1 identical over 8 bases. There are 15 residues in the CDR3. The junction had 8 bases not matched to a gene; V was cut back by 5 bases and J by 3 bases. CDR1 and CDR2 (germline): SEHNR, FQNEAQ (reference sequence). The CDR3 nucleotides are TGTGCCAGCAGCCCCCAGGGGGCATCTTACACTGAAGCTTTCTTT. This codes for CASSPQGASYTEAFF.

The CDR3 is CASSFLEVGSYNSPLHF. DNA of the CDR3: TGTGCCAGCAGCTTCCTAGAAGTGGGCTCCTATAATTCACCCCTCCACTTT. V and J are TRBV7-9 and TRBJ1-6; no reliable D call. Trimming removed 3 bases from V and 0 bases from J, with 12 bases in between. The CDR3 is made up of 17 amino acids. The germline V gene encodes CDR1 SEHNR and CDR2 FQNEAQ (reference sequence).

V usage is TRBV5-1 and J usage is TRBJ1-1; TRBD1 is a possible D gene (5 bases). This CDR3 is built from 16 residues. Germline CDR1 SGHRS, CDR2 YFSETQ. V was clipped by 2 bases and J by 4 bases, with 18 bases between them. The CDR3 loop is CASSLRVETVGTEAFF. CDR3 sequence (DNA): TGCGCCAGCAGCTTACGAGTGGAGACAGTGGGCACTGAAGCTTTCTTT.

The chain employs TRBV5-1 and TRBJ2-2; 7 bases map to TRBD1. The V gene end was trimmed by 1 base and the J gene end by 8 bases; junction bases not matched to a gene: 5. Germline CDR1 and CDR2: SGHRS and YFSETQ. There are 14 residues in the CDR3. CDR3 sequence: CASSLYRGRGELFF. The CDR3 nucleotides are TGCGCCAGCAGCTTGTACAGGGGAAGGGGGGAGCTGTTTTTT.